This T cell receptor (beta chain) was sequenced for a study of CD8+CD57+ T cells in acquired aplastic anemia. For CDR3 and TCR beta VDJ profiling, genomic DNA was the template used. One entry per CDR3 protein, called by TCRdb with MiXCR from the reads. This sample yields tens of thousands of distinct CDR3 sequences, of which roughly three fifths are seen a single time; 45% to 75% belongs to the top ten. The sample holds many counts of this clonotype. As yet, its antigen is unknown. All sequencing subjects had displayed CD8+CD57+ cell expansion on flow cytometry. Study outcomes and limitations: Patients and controls had CD8+ Simpson's diversity values that were not significantly distinct.

CDR1 is LGHNT, CDR2 FRNRAP, per germline. The length of the CDR3 is 15 residues. The J segment lost 4 bases and the V segment lost 7 bases, leaving 11 bases of the junction unmatched. The sample was sorted CD4+, CD8+, or CD8+CD57+ T cells (not recorded which) from PBMCs. This sequence originates from a human donor with aplastic anemia. J is TRBJ2-3 and V is TRBV12-5, with 7 positions matching TRBD2. CDR3 coding DNA: TGTGCTAGTGCCTTGGTGGGGGGGGTGGCAGATACGCAGTATTTT. Translated, it gives CASALVGGVADTQYF. Full variable domain (rest looked up from reference TRBV12-5 and TRBJ2-3): DARVTQTPRHKVTEMGQEVTMRCQPILGHNTVFWYRQTMMQGLELLAYFRNRAPLDDSGMPKDRFSAEMPDATLATLKIQPSEPRDSAVYFCASALVGGVADTQYFGPGTRLTVL.